The source of this T cell receptor beta chain is a study of blood T cells in healthy people across ages. Study-wide results and limits: Age advanced and TCR beta diversity per million T cells fell, roughly linearly. The study found more naive CD4+ cells and higher diversity in long-lived than aged donors.

Healthy Caucasian individuals from Russia aged about 6 to 90 were enrolled as donors. The CDR3 is 13 amino acids. The germline gives CDR1 SQVTM, CDR2 ANQGSEA. The ends were cut back, 4 bases at V and 6 bases at J, with 13 bases in the middle. In regard to this clonotype: The antigen is undetermined.

Together with a sample-barcoded 5' primer, a J-beta primer mix was included in a second PCR lasting roughly 6 to 12 cycles. From the 5' RACE reads, TCRdb called clonotypes with MiXCR, one entry per CDR3 protein. The sample records approximately 800,000 distinct CDR3 sequences, about 42% being singletons. Sequenced input: blood. This chain joins TRBV29-1 and TRBJ2-1, with no clear D. The sequence came from a man older than 75 in good health. The CDR3, as DNA: TGCAGCGTTGTTATAAACTCAGGCAATGAGCAGTTCTTC. This codes for CSVVINSGNEQFF.